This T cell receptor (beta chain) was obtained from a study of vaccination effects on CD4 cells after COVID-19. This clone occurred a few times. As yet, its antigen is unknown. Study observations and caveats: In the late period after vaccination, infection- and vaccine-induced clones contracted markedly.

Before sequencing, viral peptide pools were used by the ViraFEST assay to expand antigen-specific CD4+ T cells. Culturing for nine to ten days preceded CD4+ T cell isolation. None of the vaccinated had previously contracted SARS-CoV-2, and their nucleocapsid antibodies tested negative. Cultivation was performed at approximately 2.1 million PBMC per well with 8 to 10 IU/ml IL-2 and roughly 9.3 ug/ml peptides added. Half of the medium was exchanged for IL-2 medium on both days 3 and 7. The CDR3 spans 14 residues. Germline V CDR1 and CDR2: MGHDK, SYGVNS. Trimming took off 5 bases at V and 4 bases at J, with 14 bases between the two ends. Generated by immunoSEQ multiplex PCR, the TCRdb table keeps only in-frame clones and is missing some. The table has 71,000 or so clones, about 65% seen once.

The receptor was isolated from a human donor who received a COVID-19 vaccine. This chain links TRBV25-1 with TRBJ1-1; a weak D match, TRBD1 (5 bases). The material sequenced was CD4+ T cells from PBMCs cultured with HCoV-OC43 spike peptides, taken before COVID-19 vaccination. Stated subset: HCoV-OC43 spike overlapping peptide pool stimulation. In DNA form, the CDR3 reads TGTGCCAGCAGTCCCGGCAGGGAGGGCACTGAAGCTTTCTTT. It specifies CASSPGREGTEAFF.